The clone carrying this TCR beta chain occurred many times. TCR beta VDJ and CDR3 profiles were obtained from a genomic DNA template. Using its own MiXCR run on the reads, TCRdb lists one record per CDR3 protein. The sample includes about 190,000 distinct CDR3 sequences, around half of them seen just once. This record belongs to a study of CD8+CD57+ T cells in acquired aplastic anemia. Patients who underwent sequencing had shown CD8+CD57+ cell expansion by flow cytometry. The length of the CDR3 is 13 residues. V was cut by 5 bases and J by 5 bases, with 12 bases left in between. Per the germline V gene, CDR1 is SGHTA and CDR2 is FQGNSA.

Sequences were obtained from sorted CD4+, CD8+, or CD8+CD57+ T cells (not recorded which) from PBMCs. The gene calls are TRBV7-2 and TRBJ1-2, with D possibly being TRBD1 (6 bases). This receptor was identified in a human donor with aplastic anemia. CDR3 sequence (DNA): TGTGCCAGCAGCGCAAAGGGGGGTTATGGCTACACCTTC. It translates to CASSAKGGYGYTF.